Following are 21 T cell receptor beta chains from one sample sequenced in a study of blood T cell repertoires in COVID-19. Method: immunoSEQ multiplex PCR; TCRdb's copy keeps in-frame clones and lacks some. The sample lists some 120,000 clones, 80% to 90% occurring once. Sequencing used peripheral blood. These TCRs come from a man in his 70s with active or convalescent COVID-19.

The rearrangement uses TRBV4-1 and TRBJ2-7; 7 bases match TRBD1. Germline loops: CDR1 MGHRA, CDR2 YSYEKL. This CDR3 is 15 amino acids long. The V and J ends lost 4 bases and 3 bases, in that order; junction bases with no gene match: 9. DNA of the CDR3: TGCGCCAGCAGCCGGTCCGGACAGGACAACTACGAGCAGTACTTC. The encoded protein is CASSRSGQDNYEQYF.

The V and J genes are TRBV12-3 or TRBV12-4 and TRBJ1-2; TRBD1 aligns across 7 bases. The V segment lost 3 bases and the J segment 8 bases; nucleotides outside the gene matches: 6. The CDR3 contains 13 residues. CDR3 sequence (DNA): TGTGCCAGCAGTTTTATAACAGGGGAAGGCTACACCTTC. Translated, it gives CASSFITGEGYTF.

V is TRBV7-8 and J is TRBJ2-3; D is perhaps TRBD2 (6 bases). V was cut by 8 bases and J by 4 bases, with 10 bases left in between. Germline assignment: CDR1 SGHVS and CDR2 FQNEAQ. CDR3 length: 12 residues. DNA of the CDR3: TGTGCCAGCCATGGGGAGGCAGATACGCAGTATTTT. Translation: CASHGEADTQYF.

This sequence joins TRBV7-9 and TRBJ2-6; D might be TRBD1 (6 bases). The CDR3 is 15 amino acids. Trimming took off 1 base at V and 2 bases at J, with 6 bases between the two ends. Germline-derived CDR1 and CDR2 are SEHNR and FQNEAQ (reference sequence). CDR3 protein: CASSLGGPGANVLTF. The CDR3, as DNA: TGTGCCAGCAGCTTAGGGGGGCCTGGGGCCAACGTCCTGACTTTC.

The J gene is TRBJ1-5, the V gene TRBV7-2; D is undetermined. Trimming removed 2 bases at V and 4 bases at J, with 6 bases between. The V gene's germline CDR1 is SGHTA and CDR2 FQGNSA. The CDR3 is 13 residues long. The DNA for the CDR3 is TGTGCCAGCAGCTTACACGGTAATCAGCCCCAGCATTTT. Translation: CASSLHGNQPQHF.

This rearrangement joins TRBV21-1 to TRBJ2-7; the table's D gene call, TRBD2, was not cross checked with the DNA. TRBV21-1 is a pseudogene. There are 17 residues in the CDR3. The CDR3 loop is CASRLRRGIATTNEQYF. The CDR3 coding sequence is TGTGCCAGCAGACTCAGGAGAGGGATAGCTACCACGAACGAGCAGTACTTC.

The rearrangement joins TRBV6-5 to TRBJ1-6, with D unclear. V was clipped by 0 bases and J by 10 bases, with 16 bases between them. The CDR3 is 16 residues long. The germline CDR1 and CDR2 sequences are MNHEY and SVGAGI. The CDR3 nucleotides read TGTGCCAGCAGTTACTCCCCAACCCCGGACTCCTCACCCCTCCACTTT. The encoded protein is CASSYSPTPDSSPLHF.

The chain carries TRBV5-1 and TRBJ2-1; possibly TRBD2 for D (6 bases). Germline V lookup: CDR1 SGHRS, CDR2 YFSETQ. With 3 bases removed from V and 7 bases from J, the gap between germline ends came to 14 bases. This CDR3 contains 14 residues. In DNA, the CDR3 is TGCGCCAGCAGCTCCGGGAGTGGGGGGAATGAGCAGTTCTTC. Translated: CASSSGSGGNEQFF.

The genes are TRBV28 and TRBJ2-1; D remains ambiguous. Germline CDR1 MDHEN, CDR2 SYDVKM. The ends were cut back, 4 bases at V and 7 bases at J, with 8 bases in the middle. The CDR3 consists of 12 residues. The DNA of the CDR3 is TGTGCCAGCAGTTCCCTAGTGAATGAGCAGTTCTTC. Protein product: CASSSLVNEQFF.

The chain is built from TRBV6-5 and TRBJ1-3; D possibly corresponds to TRBD1 (5 bases). CDR3 length: 15 amino acids. V was trimmed by 7 bases and J by 2 bases, leaving 15 bases between them. CDR1 and CDR2 from the germline V gene are MNHEY and SVGAGI. CDR3 DNA sequence: TGTGCCAGCACCTTCGGATGGGGGGCTGGAAACACCATATATTTT. Translating gives CASTFGWGAGNTIYF.

The CDR3 DNA follows: TGTGCCAGTAGTCTCCCAGGGGCGGTCTACGAGCAGTACTTC. Its protein is CASSLPGAVYEQYF. The chain links TRBV19 to TRBJ2-7; maybe TRBD1 (6 bases). V lost 5 bases to trimming and J lost 3 bases, with 14 bases between them. The CDR3 extends over 14 amino acids. Germline V lookup: CDR1 LNHDA, CDR2 SQIVND (reference sequence).

The rearrangement joins TRBV7-9 to TRBJ1-2; 7 bases are shared with TRBD1. Germline loops: CDR1 SEHNR, CDR2 FQNEAQ (reference sequence). The V segment lost 2 bases and the J segment 7 bases; nucleotides outside the gene matches: 4. The CDR3 is 13 residues long. In DNA form, the CDR3 reads TGTGCCAGCAGCTTAAACACAGGGGTTGGCTACACCTTC. Translation: CASSLNTGVGYTF.

The rearrangement joins TRBV18 to TRBJ1-1; D not resolved. Germline CDR1 and CDR2: KGHSH and LQKENI. Trimming shortened V by 6 bases and J by 0 bases, and 8 bases separated the two germline ends. There are 13 residues in the CDR3. The CDR3 DNA reads TGTGCCAGCTCTTCGGTGATGAACACTGAAGCTTTCTTT. Protein: CASSSVMNTEAFF. The full variable domain, completed using reference TRBV18 and TRBJ1-1, is NAGVMQNPRHLVRRRGQEARLRCSPMKGHSHVYWYRQLPEEGLKFMVYLQKENIIDESGMPKERFSAEFPKEGPSILRIQQVVRGDSAAYFCASSSVMNTEAFFGQGTRLTVV.

This chain links TRBV19 with TRBJ1-2; TRBD1 agrees at 8 bases. The ends lost 0 bases at V and 4 bases at J; junction bases unmatched: 7. The germline V gene has CDR1 LNHDA and CDR2 SQIVND (reference sequence). This CDR3 comprises 16 residues. CDR3 nucleotides: TGTGCCAGTAGTATAGACCCGGACAGGGTGGCCTATGGCTACACCTTC. Encoded protein: CASSIDPDRVAYGYTF.

The J gene is TRBJ2-2, the V gene TRBV2; D perhaps matches TRBD2 (6 bases). V shed 2 bases and J shed 5 bases, with 12 bases lying between them. This CDR3 region has 15 residues. Germline CDR1 reads SNHLY; CDR2 reads FYNNEI. The CDR3: CASSEWKGGTGELFF. CDR3 coding DNA: TGTGCCAGCAGTGAATGGAAGGGAGGAACCGGGGAGCTGTTTTTT.

CDR3 region: CASRVGGDNEQFF. In DNA form, the CDR3 reads TGTGCCAGCAGGGTAGGCGGAGACAATGAGCAGTTCTTC. This rearrangement joins TRBV28 to TRBJ2-1; no reliable D call. V was trimmed by 6 bases and J by 5 bases, leaving 11 bases between them. Germline values: CDR1 MDHEN, CDR2 SYDVKM. This CDR3 region has 13 residues.

The rearrangement joins TRBV18 to TRBJ2-2, with 10 bases matching TRBD1. This CDR3 is 15 amino acids long. The V gene's germline CDR1 is KGHSH and CDR2 LQKENI. V gave up 3 bases and J gave up 7 bases; unmatched junction bases: 5. The CDR3 coding sequence is TGTGCCAGCTCACCTGGACAGGGGGACGTCGGGGAGCTGTTTTTT. This translates into CASSPGQGDVGELFF.

The chain employs TRBV6-5 and TRBJ1-5; 11 positions match TRBD1. In germline, CDR1 is MNHEY, CDR2 SVGAGI. V gave up 3 bases and J gave up 5 bases; unmatched junction bases: 6. CDR3 length equals 16 residues. The CDR3 sequence: CASSYSGTGGDQPQHF. CDR3 nucleotide sequence: TGTGCCAGCAGTTATTCCGGGACAGGGGGTGATCAGCCCCAGCATTTT.

This chain links TRBV28 with TRBJ1-1; D is possibly TRBD1 (6 bases). Germline CDR1 MDHEN, CDR2 SYDVKM. The ends were cut back, 5 bases at V and 1 base at J, with 17 bases in the middle. This CDR3 comprises 16 residues. CDR3 DNA: TGTGCCAGCAGTCAACGGATGCAGGGGTGGAACACTGAAGCTTTCTTT. It is translated as CASSQRMQGWNTEAFF. The full variable domain, in which reference TRBV28 and TRBJ1-1 provide the parts outside the CDR3, is DVKVTQSSRYLVKRTGEKVFLECVQDMDHENMFWYRQDPGLGLRLIYFSYDVKMKEKGDIPEGYSVSREKKERFSLILESASTNQTSMYLCASSQRMQGWNTEAFFGQGTRLTVV.

This chain links TRBV28 with TRBJ2-1; TRBD2 agrees at 11 bases. The CDR3 totals 15 residues. Germline CDR1 and CDR2: MDHEN and SYDVKM. The ends lost 6 bases at V and 6 bases at J; junction bases unmatched: 7. CDR3 sequence: CASSTTSGRINEQFF. CDR3 bases: TGTGCCAGCAGCACCACTAGCGGGAGAATCAATGAGCAGTTCTTC.

The CDR3 nucleotides are TGTGCCAGCAGCTTGGCCCCAGGTAGAGCAGATACGCAGTATTTT. Translating it yields CASSLAPGRADTQYF. The V gene is TRBV5-5, the J gene TRBJ2-3; D is undetermined. Germline V gene data show CDR1 as SGHKS and CDR2 as YYEKEE (reference sequence). The CDR3 is 15 residues long. Trimming stripped 0 bases from V and 4 bases from J, with 12 bases between.